Sequencing of this TCR beta chain was carried out in a study of T cell repertoires in cytomegalovirus infection. TCRdb re-derived calls from the reads in MiXCR, one entry per CDR3 protein. The sample carries approximately 910,000 distinct CDR3 sequences, 30% to 40% recorded once. Trimming took off 3 bases at V and 0 bases at J, with 9 bases between the two ends. Per germline, CDR1 SGHRS and CDR2 YFSETQ. CDR3 length: 14 residues. A remark on this clonotype: Its antigen is not identified.

The sequenced sample was cultured CD8+ T cells from PBMCs, obtained from culture after CMV antigen stimulation. The sequence was obtained from a human donor in good health (CMV status not recorded). Some clones in this sample may be carry-over from other donors' samples. V is TRBV5-1 and J is TRBJ1-2; D is undetermined. CDR3 in amino acids: CASSSIGANYGYTF. The CDR3 region has the DNA TGCGCCAGCAGCTCGATCGGGGCTAACTATGGCTACACCTTC.